The 29 T cell receptor beta chains in this list originate from one sample, sequenced in a study of cytomegalovirus exposure and HLA in healthy donors. The PCR made use of 60 Vbeta and 13 Jbeta primers. The assay was immunoSEQ multiplex PCR, and TCRdb's table has in-frame clones only and misses some. The sample shows around 170,000 clones, about four fifths of them seen only once. The source material was PBMCs. These receptors all come from a woman in her 50s in good health and CMV-seropositive.

The V and J genes are TRBV7-8 and TRBJ2-7, with 8 bases aligning to TRBD1. Germline CDR1 is SGHVS and CDR2 is FQNEAQ. Trimming removed 5 bases from V and 2 bases from J; junction bases left unmatched: 8. The CDR3 extends over 15 amino acids. Here the CDR3 reads CASSPGTGLTYEQYF. CDR3 DNA: TGTGCCAGCAGCCCCGGGACAGGACTAACCTACGAGCAGTACTTC.

This chain links TRBV4-1 with TRBJ2-4; 11 nucleotides line up with TRBD2. The CDR3 length is 20 residues. V was clipped by 2 bases and J by 0 bases; unmatched bases: 12. In germline, CDR1 is MGHRA, CDR2 YSYEKL. The DNA of the CDR3 is TGCGCCAGCAGCCAATCTAGCGGGGGGCCCCCAGCGATAGCCAAAAACATTCAGTACTTC. Translation gives CASSQSSGGPPAIAKNIQYF.

The chain combines TRBV18 with TRBJ1-4; D gene ambiguous. The CDR3 has 15 amino acids. Germline CDR1 is KGHSH and CDR2 is LQKENI. Deletions cut 2 bases from V and 0 bases from J, with 7 bases between. CDR3 bases: TGTGCCAGCTCACCAGGGCTCCCAACTAATGAAAAACTGTTTTTT. Its translation: CASSPGLPTNEKLFF.

The chain has TRBV7-3 and TRBJ1-2; D gene ambiguous. Looked up from germline, CDR1 is SGHTA and CDR2 is FQGTGA. The CDR3 has 13 residues. V dropped 5 bases and J dropped 4 bases, with 11 bases sitting between them. The CDR3 nucleotides read TGTGCCAGCAGCCCACCCGGGAGCTATGGCTACACCTTC. It encodes CASSPPGSYGYTF.

The chain links TRBV2 to TRBJ2-3, with TRBD1 matching 7 bases. The CDR3 has 13 residues. V dropped 6 bases and J dropped 4; count of bases not matched to a gene: 4. Germline values: CDR1 SNHLY, CDR2 FYNNEI. The CDR3 bases are TGTGCCAGCAGCTTCGGACAGGCAGATACGCAGTATTTT. This encodes CASSFGQADTQYF.

The chain combines TRBV5-1 with TRBJ2-7, with 16 bases identical to TRBD2. The CDR3 totals 17 residues. Germline trimming cut 0 bases from V and 6 bases from J; bases unmatched to any gene: 6. Looked up from germline, CDR1 is SGHRS and CDR2 is YFSETQ. The CDR3: CASSLGGLAGGPGEQYF. The CDR3 region has the DNA TGCGCCAGCAGCTTGGGGGGACTAGCGGGGGGGCCGGGCGAGCAGTACTTC.

This rearrangement joins TRBV4-2 to TRBJ2-5, with 7 positions matching TRBD1. The J call may be wrong; the DNA end is better matched by TRBJ2-7. CDR1 and CDR2 from the germline V gene are LGHNA and YNFKEQ. The length of the CDR3 is 14 residues. CDR3: CASSQGQGTYEQYF. The CDR3 coding sequence is TGTGCCAGCAGCCAAGGACAGGGAACCTACGAGCAGTACTTC.

The J gene is TRBJ1-2, the V gene TRBV29-1; D is ambiguous. The V gene lost 0 bases and the J gene lost 6 bases, with 11 bases spanning the gap. This CDR3 has 13 residues. Per germline, CDR1 SQVTM and CDR2 ANQGSEA. The CDR3 DNA is TGCAGCGTTGAAGATCGCCCGCGTGATGGCTACACCTTC. Translation: CSVEDRPRDGYTF.

The chain uses TRBV6-5 and TRBJ2-2; D is unclear. Trimming cost V 0 bases and J 6 bases, with 8 bases left between them. Germline-derived CDR1 and CDR2 are MNHEY and SVGAGI. This CDR3 spans 14 amino acids. As DNA, the CDR3 is TGTGCCAGCAGTTACTCACGATCGGCCGGGGAGCTGTTTTTT. Its translation is CASSYSRSAGELFF.

The chain joins TRBV5-1 to TRBJ2-2; tentative D call: TRBD1 (6 bases). V was cut by 3 bases and J by 2 bases, with 8 bases left in between. The CDR3 is made up of 14 amino acids. Germline lookup yields CDR1 SGHRS and CDR2 YFSETQ. In nucleotides, the CDR3 is TGCGCCAGCAGCTGGGACACTAACACCGGGGAGCTGTTTTTT. This codes for CASSWDTNTGELFF.

This chain joins TRBV7-6 and TRBJ2-1; 8 positions agree with TRBD2. The CDR3 contains 14 residues. After removal of 6 bases from V and 4 bases from J, the junction contained 5 bases not matched to a gene. Germline-derived CDR1 and CDR2 are SGHVS and FNYEAQ. CDR3 loop: CASSRGGSYNEQFF. CDR3 in DNA: TGTGCCAGCAGTCGCGGGGGGTCGTACAATGAGCAGTTCTTC.

The V call is TRBV7-8, the J call TRBJ2-1; possibly TRBD2 for D (5 bases). Germline V gives CDR1 SGHVS, CDR2 FQNEAQ. This CDR3 contains 15 residues. Trimming removed 2 bases at V and 2 bases at J, with 10 bases between. The CDR3 DNA reads TGTGCCAGCAGCTTATCGTTAGCGCCCTACAATGAGCAGTTCTTC. Amino acids: CASSLSLAPYNEQFF.

The rearrangement links TRBV7-9 to TRBJ1-1; D is perhaps TRBD1 (6 bases). Trimming cost V 2 bases and J 4 bases, with 11 bases left between them. Germline V lookup: CDR1 SEHNR, CDR2 FQNEAQ (reference sequence). This CDR3 has 14 amino acids. In nucleotides, the CDR3 is TGTGCCAGCAGCTTATTACAGGGTTTCACTGAAGCTTTCTTT. Its protein is CASSLLQGFTEAFF.

The chain employs TRBV19 and TRBJ2-3, with TRBD2 as a possible D gene (5 bases). The CDR3 is 15 residues long. Germline V lookup: CDR1 LNHDA, CDR2 SQIVND (reference sequence). Trimming left V 3 bases short and J 3 bases short, with 13 bases between. CDR3 bases: TGTGCCAGTAGTATTTCCGAGGGTGTAACAGATACGCAGTATTTT. It specifies CASSISEGVTDTQYF.

In this sample, this clone turned up once. CDR3 bases: TGCGCCAGCAGCTTGACCCCGGGACAGAACTATGGCTACACCTTC. It codes for CASSLTPGQNYGYTF. This chain connects TRBV5-1 to TRBJ1-2; 7 bases agree with TRBD1. Trimming cost V 1 base and J 2 bases; bases outside gene matches: 5. Germline CDR1 and CDR2: SGHRS and YFSETQ. The CDR3 loop spans 15 amino acids.

J is TRBJ1-5 and V is TRBV18; D may be TRBD1 (5 bases). The length of the CDR3 is 15 residues. Germline V gene data show CDR1 as KGHSH and CDR2 as LQKENI. V gave up 3 bases and J gave up 5 bases, with 14 bases separating them. CDR3 DNA: TGTGCCAGCTCACCCTTCTCGGGGGGGGATCAGCCCCAGCATTTT. Amino acid sequence: CASSPFSGGDQPQHF.

This clone was counted once. The V call is TRBV7-9, the J call TRBJ2-1, with a possible D match to TRBD1 (6 bases). Trimming cost V 3 bases and J 0 bases, with 9 bases left between them. Germline V gene data show CDR1 as SEHNR and CDR2 as FQNEAQ (reference sequence). The length of the CDR3 is 15 residues. Here the CDR3 DNA reads TGTGCCAGCAGCTTGACAGGTGGCTCCTACAATGAGCAGTTCTTC. Translation gives CASSLTGGSYNEQFF.

The V call is TRBV2, the J call TRBJ1-2; perhaps TRBD1 as D (5 bases). CDR1 and CDR2 (germline): SNHLY, FYNNEI. The CDR3 is made up of 17 amino acids. V was cut by 6 bases and J by 8 bases, with 28 bases left in between. The CDR3 is CASRAIPGLFGTMGYTF. DNA of the CDR3: TGTGCCAGCAGGGCTATCCCGGGACTGTTCGGAACTATGGGCTACACCTTC.

The chain carries TRBV27 and TRBJ1-5; D unresolved. Germline V gene sequence: CDR1 MNHEY, CDR2 SMNVEV (reference sequence). This CDR3 comprises 16 residues. Between the trimmed V and J ends, which lost 5 bases and 6 bases, there was a span of 20 bases. The CDR3 is CASSAYLKTRGQPQHF. CDR3 in DNA: TGTGCCAGCAGTGCATATCTCAAAACGCGTGGTCAGCCCCAGCATTTT.

This chain links TRBV2 with TRBJ2-7; D possibly corresponds to TRBD1 (6 bases). The germline V gene has CDR1 SNHLY and CDR2 FYNNEI. The CDR3 spans 15 residues. V was pared by 7 bases and J by 2 bases, with 18 bases between. CDR3 protein: CASIPRGRTTYEQYF. CDR3 bases: TGTGCCAGCATCCCCAGGGGACGAACCACCTACGAGCAGTACTTC.

The gene calls are TRBV5-1 and TRBJ2-7; D uncertain. The germline V gene encodes CDR1 SGHRS and CDR2 YFSETQ. The CDR3 loop spans 13 amino acids. Between the trimmed V and J ends, which lost 7 bases and 7 bases, there was a span of 18 bases. The CDR3 DNA is TGCGCCAGCGCCGGGTCTATCAAGGAGGAGCAGTACTTC. The encoded protein is CASAGSIKEEQYF.

The V call is TRBV7-9, the J call TRBJ1-3; D is perhaps TRBD1 (5 bases). This CDR3 has 16 residues. Germline lookup yields CDR1 SEHNR and CDR2 FQNEAQ (reference sequence). V dropped 5 bases and J dropped 2 bases, with 16 bases sitting between them. The CDR3 bases are TGTGCCAGCAGCCTCACGACGGGGGTAACTGGAAACACCATATATTTT. This sequence encodes CASSLTTGVTGNTIYF. The full variable domain, its missing parts supplied by reference TRBV7-9 and TRBJ1-3, is DTGVSQNPRHKITKRGQNVTFRCDPISEHNRLYWYRQTLGQGPEFLTYFQNEAQLEKSRLLSDRFSAERPKGSFSTLEIQRTEQGDSAMYLCASSLTTGVTGNTIYFGEGSWLTVV.

The genes are TRBV6-5 and TRBJ2-2, with D perhaps matching TRBD1 (6 bases). CDR1 and CDR2 (germline): MNHEY, SVGAGI. V lost 7 bases and J lost 4, with 13 bases in between. The CDR3 has 14 amino acids. The CDR3 sequence is CASTGDRTTGELFF. DNA for the CDR3: TGTGCCAGCACCGGAGACAGGACCACCGGGGAGCTGTTTTTT.

The count of this clone is one. The V call is TRBV19, the J call TRBJ2-7; maybe TRBD1 (7 bases). Germline V gene sequence: CDR1 LNHDA, CDR2 SQIVND (reference sequence). CDR3 length: 19 amino acids. The V and J ends lost 6 bases and 2 bases respectively, with 29 bases between them. Here the CDR3 reads CASSEGSNFIGGTAYEQYF. As DNA, the CDR3 is TGTGCCAGTAGCGAAGGCTCAAACTTTATAGGGGGGACAGCCTACGAGCAGTACTTC.

The chain couples TRBV5-1 to TRBJ2-3; possibly TRBD2 for D (5 bases). Trimming removed 4 bases from V and 0 bases from J, with 12 bases in between. The CDR3 has 15 amino acids. The germline CDR1 and CDR2 sequences are SGHRS and YFSETQ. CDR3: CASSPGRGSTDTQYF. The CDR3 DNA sequence: TGCGCCAGCAGCCCGGGAAGAGGCAGCACAGATACGCAGTATTTT.

The chain joins TRBV29-1 to TRBJ2-2, with D tentatively TRBD1 (6 bases). Trimming pared 6 bases from V and 6 bases from J, leaving 8 bases between. Germline assignment: CDR1 SQVTM and CDR2 ANQGSEA. The CDR3 loop spans 11 amino acids. CDR3 DNA sequence: TGCAGCGTGTACAGGGCCGGGGAGCTGTTTTTT. It translates to CSVYRAGELFF.

The chain combines TRBV9 with TRBJ2-5; the D is unclear. Trimming took off 4 bases at V and 5 bases at J, with 6 bases between the two ends. The CDR3 is 11 amino acids. Germline CDR1 and CDR2: SGDLS and YYNGEE. As DNA, the CDR3 is TGTGCCAGCAGCCCCTCTGAGACCCAGTACTTC. Encoded protein: CASSPSETQYF. The entire variable domain, with the rest obtained from reference TRBV9 and TRBJ2-5, is as follows: DSGVTQTPKHLITATGQRVTLRCSPRSGDLSVYWYQQSLDQGLQFLIQYYNGEERAKGNILERFSAQQFPDLHSELNLSSLELGDSALYFCASSPSETQYFGPGTRLLVL.

The chain uses TRBV28 and TRBJ2-2; D perhaps matches TRBD2 (6 bases). V dropped 7 bases and J dropped 2 bases, with 14 bases sitting between them. Germline CDR1 MDHEN, CDR2 SYDVKM. This CDR3 is built from 15 residues. CDR3 amino acids: CASTTQRVNTGELFF. The CDR3 DNA reads TGTGCCAGCACAACCCAGCGGGTAAACACCGGGGAGCTGTTTTTT.

The J gene is TRBJ1-5, the V gene TRBV15; D gene uncertain. The CDR3 spans 14 residues. Trimming pared 4 bases from V and 0 bases from J, leaving 7 bases between. Per germline, CDR1 LNHNV and CDR2 YYDKDF (reference sequence). In DNA form, the CDR3 reads TGTGCCACCAGCACCAGGTTTAGCAATCAGCCCCAGCATTTT. This gives the protein CATSTRFSNQPQHF.